The 17 T cell receptor beta chains in this list originate from one sample, sequenced in a study of cytomegalovirus exposure and HLA in healthy donors. The PCR made use of 60 Vbeta and 13 Jbeta primers. Method: immunoSEQ multiplex PCR; TCRdb's copy keeps in-frame clones and lacks some. The sample has roughly 170,000 clones, 77% seen once. Sequencing used PBMCs. These receptor sequences come from a woman in her 30s in good health and CMV-seropositive.

The genes are TRBV4-2 and TRBJ2-3; 8 bases are shared with TRBD2. The germline gives CDR1 LGHNA, CDR2 YNFKEQ. The CDR3 length is 15 residues. V was clipped by 3 bases and J by 4 bases; unmatched bases: 6. CDR3 bases: TGTGCCAGCAGCCAGATGGGACTAGGGGCAGATACGCAGTATTTT. It codes for CASSQMGLGADTQYF.

This rearrangement joins TRBV7-9 to TRBJ2-1, with 12 positions matching TRBD2. The CDR3 totals 16 residues. Germline assignment: CDR1 SEHNR and CDR2 FQNEAQ (reference sequence). Trimming cost V 2 bases and J 8 bases; bases outside gene matches: 7. CDR3 nucleotides: TGTGCCAGCAGCTTACTAGCGGGAGGGCCCGAAGATGAGCAGTTCTTC. Residues: CASSLLAGGPEDEQFF.

The chain employs TRBV7-2 and TRBJ2-4; 8 nucleotides agree with TRBD1. There are 14 residues in the CDR3. Germline loops: CDR1 SGHTA, CDR2 FQGNSA. The ends lost 2 bases at V and 4 bases at J; junction bases unmatched: 1. DNA for the CDR3: TGTGCCAGCAGCTTAAGGACAGGGAAAAACATTCAGTACTTC. It specifies CASSLRTGKNIQYF. Supplemented by reference TRBV7-2 and TRBJ2-4, the full variable domain reads GAGVSQSPSNKVTEKGKDVELRCDPISGHTALYWYRQSLGQGLEFLIYFQGNSAPDKSGLPSDRFSAERTGGSVSTLTIQRTQQEDSAVYLCASSLRTGKNIQYFGAGTRLSVL.

The V gene is TRBV7-2, the J gene TRBJ1-4; possibly TRBD1 for D (6 bases). Between the trimmed V and J ends, which lost 4 bases and 6 bases, there was a span of 15 bases. From germline, CDR1 is SGHTA and CDR2 FQGNSA. This CDR3 has 15 residues. Here the CDR3 DNA reads TGTGCCAGCAGCTCATGGACAGCTAACTATGAAAAACTGTTTTTT. Translating gives CASSSWTANYEKLFF.

The V call is TRBV29-1, the J call TRBJ2-7; 7 bases agree with TRBD1. Germline V gene lookup returns CDR1 SQVTM and CDR2 ANQGSEA. This CDR3 spans 12 amino acids. The V segment lost 4 bases and the J segment 6 bases; nucleotides outside the gene matches: 6. The CDR3 coding sequence is TGCAGCGTTGCCACAGGGGCGGGCGAGCAGTACTTC. It encodes CSVATGAGEQYF.

The chain links TRBV28 to TRBJ1-4, with 9 nucleotides matching TRBD1. V shed 8 bases and J 8 bases; nucleotides not matched to a gene: 18. Germline CDR1 MDHEN, CDR2 SYDVKM. CDR3 length: 17 amino acids. The CDR3, as DNA: TGTGCCAGCCGAAAAGCATACCTGGGACAGGGCGACGAAAAACTGTTTTTT. It specifies CASRKAYLGQGDEKLFF.

For the CDR3, the DNA is TGTGCCAGCAGCTTAGATACTAGCGGGAGGGTATTCGGCGGGGAGCTGTTTTTT. Translation gives CASSLDTSGRVFGGELFF. This chain connects TRBV7-8 to TRBJ2-2; 13 bases map to TRBD2. CDR1 and CDR2 from the germline V gene are SGHVS and FQNEAQ. The J segment lost 7 bases and the V segment lost 1 base, leaving 9 bases of the junction unmatched. The CDR3 totals 18 residues.

This sequence joins TRBV10-1 and TRBJ1-2; the match to TRBD1 covers 7 bases. J was trimmed by 4 bases and V by 3 bases; bases with no gene match: 11. Germline V gene lookup returns CDR1 WNHNN and CDR2 SYGVQD (reference sequence). The CDR3 runs 16 residues. The CDR3 loop is CASSEGTVDLVYGYTF. DNA for the CDR3: TGCGCCAGCAGTGAAGGGACAGTGGATCTTGTCTATGGCTACACCTTC.

This clone turned up a few times. This chain joins TRBV10-3 and TRBJ1-5; TRBD1 matches at 10 bases. Per the germline V gene, CDR1 is ENHRY and CDR2 is SYGVKD. V lost 0 bases, J lost 7 bases, and 6 bases stayed unmatched. There are 16 residues in the CDR3. This CDR3 reads CAISESDRGRNQPQHF. DNA of the CDR3: TGTGCCATCAGTGAGTCCGACAGGGGGCGGAACCAGCCCCAGCATTTT.

The rearrangement joins TRBV10-3 to TRBJ1-2, with a possible D match to TRBD1 (5 bases). V dropped 7 bases and J dropped 8 bases, with 14 bases sitting between them. Per the germline V gene, CDR1 is ENHRY and CDR2 is SYGVKD. The CDR3 covers 12 residues. This CDR3 is CAITSQGVGYTF. The CDR3 bases are TGTGCCATCACGAGTCAGGGTGTAGGCTACACCTTC.

This CDR3 reads CASSAAASTGLNTGELFF. For the CDR3, the DNA is TGTGCCAGCAGTGCCGCCGCTTCGACAGGGCTGAACACCGGGGAGCTGTTTTTT. The chain combines TRBV2 with TRBJ2-2, with 7 nucleotides matching TRBD1. This CDR3 region has 18 residues. J was trimmed by 1 base and V by 4 bases; bases with no gene match: 12. Germline CDR1 and CDR2: SNHLY and FYNNEI.

The J gene is TRBJ2-1, the V gene TRBV6-5; tentatively, D is TRBD2 (5 bases). V gave up 2 bases and J gave up 13 bases, with 15 bases separating them. This CDR3 has 13 amino acids. Germline values: CDR1 MNHEY, CDR2 SVGAGI. DNA for the CDR3: TGTGCCAGCAGTTACCCGGACCCCGAGGGACAGTTCTTC. It translates to CASSYPDPEGQFF.

This chain joins TRBV5-8 and TRBJ2-2; 7 positions agree with TRBD1. CDR1 is SGHTS and CDR2 is YDEGEE in the germline V gene. V gave up 4 bases and J gave up 9 bases; unmatched junction bases: 12. CDR3 length: 15 amino acids. CDR3 bases: TGTGCCAGCAGCGCCTTCGGGACAGTCGGTAGGGAGCTGTTTTTT. Amino acid sequence: CASSAFGTVGRELFF.

The chain links TRBV11-2 to TRBJ2-7; TRBD2 might be the D (5 bases). Germline-derived CDR1 and CDR2 are SGHAT and FQNNGV. V dropped 4 bases and J dropped 11 bases, with 24 bases sitting between them. CDR3 size: 15 residues. CDR3 sequence reads: CASSSRLGEPYREYF. In nucleotides, the CDR3 is TGTGCCAGCAGCTCTAGGCTTGGGGAGCCGTACCGGGAGTACTTC.

The rearrangement joins TRBV9 to TRBJ2-5; D call uncertain. The CDR3 is 15 residues long. Per the germline V gene, CDR1 is SGDLS and CDR2 is YYNGEE. V lost 4 bases and J lost 3, with 16 bases in between. The CDR3 DNA sequence: TGTGCCAGCAGCCAAAACGACGGCAGGAAAGAGACCCAGTACTTC. Residues: CASSQNDGRKETQYF.

The genes are TRBV13 and TRBJ2-7; 11 nucleotides line up with TRBD2. V lost 5 bases to trimming and J lost 5 bases; unmatched junction nucleotides: 8. The CDR3 sequence is 15 residues long. Germline V gene data show CDR1 as PRHDT and CDR2 as FYEKMQ (reference sequence). CDR3 in amino acids: CASSGRLAGKDEQYF. DNA for the CDR3: TGTGCCAGCAGCGGACGACTAGCGGGAAAGGACGAGCAGTACTTC.

The table lists this clone with a few counts. This chain connects TRBV5-1 to TRBJ1-2, with TRBD1 matching 11 bases. V dropped 0 bases and J dropped 3; count of bases not matched to a gene: 4. The CDR3 loop spans 16 amino acids. Germline V gene lookup returns CDR1 SGHRS and CDR2 YFSETQ. For the CDR3, the DNA is TGCGCCAGCAGCTTGGCCCGGGACAGGGGGGACTATGGCTACACCTTC. It specifies CASSLARDRGDYGYTF.